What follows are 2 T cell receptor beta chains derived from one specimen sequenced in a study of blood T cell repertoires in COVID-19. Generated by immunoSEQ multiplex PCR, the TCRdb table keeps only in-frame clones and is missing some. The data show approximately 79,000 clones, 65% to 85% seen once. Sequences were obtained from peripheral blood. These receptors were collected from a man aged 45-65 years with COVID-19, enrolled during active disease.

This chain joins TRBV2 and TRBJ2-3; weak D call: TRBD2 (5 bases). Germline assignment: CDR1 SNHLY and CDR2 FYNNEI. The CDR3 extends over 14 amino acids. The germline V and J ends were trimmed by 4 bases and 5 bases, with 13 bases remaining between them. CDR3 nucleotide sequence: TGTGCCAGCAGTGGAGCCGTGGGAGAAGATACGCAGTATTTT. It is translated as CASSGAVGEDTQYF.

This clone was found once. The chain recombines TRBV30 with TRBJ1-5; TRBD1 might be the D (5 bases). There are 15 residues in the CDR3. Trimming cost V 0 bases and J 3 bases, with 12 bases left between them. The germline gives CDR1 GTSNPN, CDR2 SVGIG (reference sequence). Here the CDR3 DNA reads TGTGCCTGGAGTGTGGTGGGGGGACCCAATCAGCCCCAGCATTTT. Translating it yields CAWSVVGGPNQPQHF.